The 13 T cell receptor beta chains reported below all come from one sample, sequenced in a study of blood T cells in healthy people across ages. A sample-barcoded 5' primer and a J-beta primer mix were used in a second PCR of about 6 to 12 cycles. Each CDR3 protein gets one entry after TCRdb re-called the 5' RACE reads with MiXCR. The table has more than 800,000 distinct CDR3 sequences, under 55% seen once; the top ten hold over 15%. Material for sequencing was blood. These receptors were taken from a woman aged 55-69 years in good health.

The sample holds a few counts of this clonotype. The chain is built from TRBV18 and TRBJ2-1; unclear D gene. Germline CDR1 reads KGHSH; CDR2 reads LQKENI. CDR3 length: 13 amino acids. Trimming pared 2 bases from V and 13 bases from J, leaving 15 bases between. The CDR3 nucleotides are TGTGCCAGCTCACCAGGAAGGACGGAGACCCAGTTCTTC. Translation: CASSPGRTETQFF.

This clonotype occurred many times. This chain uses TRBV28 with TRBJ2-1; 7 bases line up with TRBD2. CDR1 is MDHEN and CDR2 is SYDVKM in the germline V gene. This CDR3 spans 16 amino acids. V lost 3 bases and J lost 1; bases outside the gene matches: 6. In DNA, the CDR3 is TGTGCCAGCAGTTTGGCTACAGCGGGGTCCTACAATGAGCAGTTCTTC. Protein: CASSLATAGSYNEQFF. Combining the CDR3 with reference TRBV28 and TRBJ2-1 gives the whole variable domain DVKVTQSSRYLVKRTGEKVFLECVQDMDHENMFWYRQDPGLGLRLIYFSYDVKMKEKGDIPEGYSVSREKKERFSLILESASTNQTSMYLCASSLATAGSYNEQFFGPGTRLTVL.

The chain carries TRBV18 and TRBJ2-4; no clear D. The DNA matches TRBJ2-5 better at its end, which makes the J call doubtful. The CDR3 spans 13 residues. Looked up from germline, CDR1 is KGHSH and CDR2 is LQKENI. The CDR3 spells CASCPVRMETQYF. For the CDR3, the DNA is TGTGCCAGCTGCCCGGTTCGTATGGAGACCCAGTACTTC.

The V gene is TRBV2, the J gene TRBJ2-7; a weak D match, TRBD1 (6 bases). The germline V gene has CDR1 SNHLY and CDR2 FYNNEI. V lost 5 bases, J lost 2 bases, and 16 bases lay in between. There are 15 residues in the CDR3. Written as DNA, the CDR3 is TGTGCCAGCAGTTTTGACTCGGGACACACCTACGAGCAGTACTTC. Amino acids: CASSFDSGHTYEQYF. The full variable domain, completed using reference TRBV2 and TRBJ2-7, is EPEVTQTPSHQVTQMGQEVILRCVPISNHLYFYWYRQILGQKVEFLVSFYNNEISEKSEIFDDQFSVERPDGSNFTLKIRSTKLEDSAMYFCASSFDSGHTYEQYFGPGTRLTVT.

DNA for the CDR3: TGCAGTGCTAGAGCAGAGTTCGGAAGACAGGGCTACGAGCAGTACTTC. Translated: CSARAEFGRQGYEQYF. V usage is TRBV20-1 and J usage is TRBJ2-7; 7 bases match TRBD1. CDR1 is DFQATT and CDR2 is SNEGSKA in the germline V gene (reference sequence). The trim removed 1 base at V and 3 bases at J, leaving 12 bases unmatched. The CDR3 extends over 16 amino acids.

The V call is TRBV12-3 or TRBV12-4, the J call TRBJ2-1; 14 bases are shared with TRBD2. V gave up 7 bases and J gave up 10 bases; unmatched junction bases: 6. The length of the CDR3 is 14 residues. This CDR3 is CASTGTSGRWEQFF. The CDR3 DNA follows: TGTGCCAGCACCGGGACTAGCGGGAGATGGGAGCAGTTCTTC.

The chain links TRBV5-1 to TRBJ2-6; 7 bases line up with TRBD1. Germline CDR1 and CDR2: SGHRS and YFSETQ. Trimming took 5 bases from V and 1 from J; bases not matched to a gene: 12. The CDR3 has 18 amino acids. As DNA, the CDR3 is TGCGCCAGCAGTCCCCCGACAGGGAGAGCTTCTGGGGCCAACGTCCTGACTTTC. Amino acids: CASSPPTGRASGANVLTF.

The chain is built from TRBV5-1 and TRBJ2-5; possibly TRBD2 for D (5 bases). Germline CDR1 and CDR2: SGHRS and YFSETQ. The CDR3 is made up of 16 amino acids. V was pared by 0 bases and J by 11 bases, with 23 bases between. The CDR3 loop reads CASSLAPGRLYNEQYF. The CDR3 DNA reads TGCGCCAGCAGCTTGGCCCCAGGCAGACTATACAATGAGCAGTACTTC.

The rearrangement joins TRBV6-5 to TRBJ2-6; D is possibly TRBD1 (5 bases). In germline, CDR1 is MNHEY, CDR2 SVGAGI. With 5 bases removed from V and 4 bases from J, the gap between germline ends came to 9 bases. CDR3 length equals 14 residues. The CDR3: CASSTTVGANVLTF. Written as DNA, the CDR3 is TGTGCCAGCAGTACGACAGTAGGGGCCAACGTCCTGACTTTC.

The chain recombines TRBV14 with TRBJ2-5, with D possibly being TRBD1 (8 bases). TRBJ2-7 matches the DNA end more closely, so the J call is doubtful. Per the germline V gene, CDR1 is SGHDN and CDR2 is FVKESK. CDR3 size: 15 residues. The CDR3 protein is CASSHRTGRGSEQYF. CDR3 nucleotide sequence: TGTGCCAGCAGCCATCGGACAGGGAGGGGCTCCGAGCAGTACTTC.

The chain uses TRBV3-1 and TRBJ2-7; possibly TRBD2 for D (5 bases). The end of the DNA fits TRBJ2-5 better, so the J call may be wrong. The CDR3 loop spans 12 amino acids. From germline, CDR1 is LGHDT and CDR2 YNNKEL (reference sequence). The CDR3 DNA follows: TGTGCCAGCAGCCAAGTTGAGGGGACCCAGTACTTC. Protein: CASSQVEGTQYF.

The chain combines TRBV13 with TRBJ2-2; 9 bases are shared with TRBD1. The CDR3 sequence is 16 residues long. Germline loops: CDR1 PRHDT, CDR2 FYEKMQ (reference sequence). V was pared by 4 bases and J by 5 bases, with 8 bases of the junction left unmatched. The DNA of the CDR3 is TGTGCCAGCAGCTCCTCCGGGACAGGGTCTACCGGGGAGCTGTTTTTT. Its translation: CASSSSGTGSTGELFF.

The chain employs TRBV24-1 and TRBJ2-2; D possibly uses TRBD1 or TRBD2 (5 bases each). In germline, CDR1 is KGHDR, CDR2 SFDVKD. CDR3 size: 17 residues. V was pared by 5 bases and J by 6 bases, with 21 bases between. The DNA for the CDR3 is TGTGCCACCAGTGCCGGGACCACCGGAGGACGGGCCGGGGAGCTGTTTTTT. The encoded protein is CATSAGTTGGRAGELFF.